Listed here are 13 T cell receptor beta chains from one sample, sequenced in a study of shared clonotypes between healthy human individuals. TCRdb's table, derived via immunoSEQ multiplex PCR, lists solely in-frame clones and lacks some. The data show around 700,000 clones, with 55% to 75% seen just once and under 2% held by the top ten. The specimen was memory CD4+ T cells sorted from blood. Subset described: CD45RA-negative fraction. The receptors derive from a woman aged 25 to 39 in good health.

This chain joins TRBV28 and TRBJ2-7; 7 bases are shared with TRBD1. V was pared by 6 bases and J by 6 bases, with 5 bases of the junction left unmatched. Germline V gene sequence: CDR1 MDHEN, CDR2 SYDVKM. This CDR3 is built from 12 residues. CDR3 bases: TGTGCCAGCAGAGGACAGGATGTCGAGCAGTACTTC. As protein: CASRGQDVEQYF.

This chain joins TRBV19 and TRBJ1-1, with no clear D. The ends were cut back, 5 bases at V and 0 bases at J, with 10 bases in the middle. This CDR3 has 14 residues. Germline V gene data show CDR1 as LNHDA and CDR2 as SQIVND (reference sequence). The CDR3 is CASSWVGMNTEAFF. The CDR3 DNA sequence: TGTGCCAGTAGTTGGGTTGGGATGAACACTGAAGCTTTCTTT.

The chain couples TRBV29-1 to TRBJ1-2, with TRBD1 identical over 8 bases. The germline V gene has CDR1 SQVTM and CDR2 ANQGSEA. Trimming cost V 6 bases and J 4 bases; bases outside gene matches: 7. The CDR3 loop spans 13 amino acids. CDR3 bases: TGCAGCGTGGGACAGGATTCGGGCTATGGCTACACCTTC. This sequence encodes CSVGQDSGYGYTF.

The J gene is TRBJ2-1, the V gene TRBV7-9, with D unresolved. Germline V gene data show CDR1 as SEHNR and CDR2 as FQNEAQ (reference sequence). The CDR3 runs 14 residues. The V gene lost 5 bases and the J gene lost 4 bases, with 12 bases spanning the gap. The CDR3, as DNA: TGTGCCAGCAGCCCTCGTGGAGTGTACAATGAGCAGTTCTTC. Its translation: CASSPRGVYNEQFF.

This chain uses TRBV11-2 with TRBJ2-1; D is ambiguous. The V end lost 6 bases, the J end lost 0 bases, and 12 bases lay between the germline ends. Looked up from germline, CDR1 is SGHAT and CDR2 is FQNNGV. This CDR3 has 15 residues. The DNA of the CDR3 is TGTGCCAGCAGACCACAAGCAAGCTCCTACAATGAGCAGTTCTTC. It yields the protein CASRPQASSYNEQFF.

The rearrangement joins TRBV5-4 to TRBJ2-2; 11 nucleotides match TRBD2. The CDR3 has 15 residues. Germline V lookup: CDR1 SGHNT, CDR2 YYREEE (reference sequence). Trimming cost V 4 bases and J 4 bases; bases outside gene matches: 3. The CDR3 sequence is CASSNGLAGTGELFF. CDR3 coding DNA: TGTGCCAGCAGCAACGGACTAGCGGGCACCGGGGAGCTGTTTTTT.

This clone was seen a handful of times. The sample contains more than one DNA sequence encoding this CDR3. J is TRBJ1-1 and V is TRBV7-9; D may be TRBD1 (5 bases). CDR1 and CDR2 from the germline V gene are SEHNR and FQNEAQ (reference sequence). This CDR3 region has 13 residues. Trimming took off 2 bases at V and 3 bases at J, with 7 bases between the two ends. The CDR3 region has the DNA TGTGCCAGCAGCTTAAGAGGGGACACTGAAGCTTTCTTT. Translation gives CASSLRGDTEAFF. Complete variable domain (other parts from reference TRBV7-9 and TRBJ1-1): DTGVSQNPRHKITKRGQNVTFRCDPISEHNRLYWYRQTLGQGPEFLTYFQNEAQLEKSRLLSDRFSAERPKGSFSTLEIQRTEQGDSAMYLCASSLRGDTEAFFGQGTRLTVV.

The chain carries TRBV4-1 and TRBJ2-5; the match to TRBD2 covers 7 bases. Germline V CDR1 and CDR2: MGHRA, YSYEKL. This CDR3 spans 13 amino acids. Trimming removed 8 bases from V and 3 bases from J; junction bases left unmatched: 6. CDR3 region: CASGGELEETQYF. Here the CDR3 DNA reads TGCGCCAGCGGGGGGGAATTGGAAGAGACCCAGTACTTC.

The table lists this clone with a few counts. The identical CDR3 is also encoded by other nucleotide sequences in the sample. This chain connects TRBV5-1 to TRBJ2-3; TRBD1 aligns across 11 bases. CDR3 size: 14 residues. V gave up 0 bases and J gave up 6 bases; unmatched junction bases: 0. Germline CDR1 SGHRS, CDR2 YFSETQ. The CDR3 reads CASSLGTGGDTQYF. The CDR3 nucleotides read TGCGCCAGCAGCTTGGGGACAGGGGGCGATACGCAGTATTTT. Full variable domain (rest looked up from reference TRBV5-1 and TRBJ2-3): KAGVTQTPRYLIKTRGQQVTLSCSPISGHRSVSWYQQTPGQGLQFLFEYFSETQRNKGNFPGRFSGRQFSNSRSEMNVSTLELGDSALYLCASSLGTGGDTQYFGPGTRLTVL.

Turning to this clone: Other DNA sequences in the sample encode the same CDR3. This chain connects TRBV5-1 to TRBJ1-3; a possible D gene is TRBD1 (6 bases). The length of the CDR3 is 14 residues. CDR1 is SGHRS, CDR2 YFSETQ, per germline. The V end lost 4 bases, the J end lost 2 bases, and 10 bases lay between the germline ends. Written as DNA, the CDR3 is TGCGCCAGCAGCGGAGGGACAACTGGAAACACCATATATTTT. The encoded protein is CASSGGTTGNTIYF.

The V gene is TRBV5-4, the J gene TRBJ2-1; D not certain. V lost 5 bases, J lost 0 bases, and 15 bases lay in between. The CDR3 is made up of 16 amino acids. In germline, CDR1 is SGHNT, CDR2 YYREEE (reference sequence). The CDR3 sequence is CASSLGVQSSYNEQFF. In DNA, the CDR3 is TGTGCCAGCAGTCTTGGCGTCCAGAGCTCCTACAATGAGCAGTTCTTC.

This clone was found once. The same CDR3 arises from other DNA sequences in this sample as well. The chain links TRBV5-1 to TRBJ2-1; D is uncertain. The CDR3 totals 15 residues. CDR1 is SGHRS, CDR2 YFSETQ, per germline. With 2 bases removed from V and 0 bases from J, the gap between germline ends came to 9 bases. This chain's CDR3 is CASSLDSGSYNEQFF. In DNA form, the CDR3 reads TGCGCCAGCAGCTTAGACTCGGGCTCCTACAATGAGCAGTTCTTC.

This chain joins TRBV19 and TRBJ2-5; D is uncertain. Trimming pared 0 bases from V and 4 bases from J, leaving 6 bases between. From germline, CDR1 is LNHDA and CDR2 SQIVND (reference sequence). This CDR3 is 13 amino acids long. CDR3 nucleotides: TGTGCCAGTAGTATAGACAGGCGAGAGACCCAGTACTTC. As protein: CASSIDRRETQYF. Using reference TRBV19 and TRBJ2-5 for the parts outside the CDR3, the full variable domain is DGGITQSPKYLFRKEGQNVTLSCEQNLNHDAMYWYRQDPGQGLRLIYYSQIVNDFQKGDIAEGYSVSREKKESFPLTVTSAQKNPTAFYLCASSIDRRETQYFGPGTRLLVL.